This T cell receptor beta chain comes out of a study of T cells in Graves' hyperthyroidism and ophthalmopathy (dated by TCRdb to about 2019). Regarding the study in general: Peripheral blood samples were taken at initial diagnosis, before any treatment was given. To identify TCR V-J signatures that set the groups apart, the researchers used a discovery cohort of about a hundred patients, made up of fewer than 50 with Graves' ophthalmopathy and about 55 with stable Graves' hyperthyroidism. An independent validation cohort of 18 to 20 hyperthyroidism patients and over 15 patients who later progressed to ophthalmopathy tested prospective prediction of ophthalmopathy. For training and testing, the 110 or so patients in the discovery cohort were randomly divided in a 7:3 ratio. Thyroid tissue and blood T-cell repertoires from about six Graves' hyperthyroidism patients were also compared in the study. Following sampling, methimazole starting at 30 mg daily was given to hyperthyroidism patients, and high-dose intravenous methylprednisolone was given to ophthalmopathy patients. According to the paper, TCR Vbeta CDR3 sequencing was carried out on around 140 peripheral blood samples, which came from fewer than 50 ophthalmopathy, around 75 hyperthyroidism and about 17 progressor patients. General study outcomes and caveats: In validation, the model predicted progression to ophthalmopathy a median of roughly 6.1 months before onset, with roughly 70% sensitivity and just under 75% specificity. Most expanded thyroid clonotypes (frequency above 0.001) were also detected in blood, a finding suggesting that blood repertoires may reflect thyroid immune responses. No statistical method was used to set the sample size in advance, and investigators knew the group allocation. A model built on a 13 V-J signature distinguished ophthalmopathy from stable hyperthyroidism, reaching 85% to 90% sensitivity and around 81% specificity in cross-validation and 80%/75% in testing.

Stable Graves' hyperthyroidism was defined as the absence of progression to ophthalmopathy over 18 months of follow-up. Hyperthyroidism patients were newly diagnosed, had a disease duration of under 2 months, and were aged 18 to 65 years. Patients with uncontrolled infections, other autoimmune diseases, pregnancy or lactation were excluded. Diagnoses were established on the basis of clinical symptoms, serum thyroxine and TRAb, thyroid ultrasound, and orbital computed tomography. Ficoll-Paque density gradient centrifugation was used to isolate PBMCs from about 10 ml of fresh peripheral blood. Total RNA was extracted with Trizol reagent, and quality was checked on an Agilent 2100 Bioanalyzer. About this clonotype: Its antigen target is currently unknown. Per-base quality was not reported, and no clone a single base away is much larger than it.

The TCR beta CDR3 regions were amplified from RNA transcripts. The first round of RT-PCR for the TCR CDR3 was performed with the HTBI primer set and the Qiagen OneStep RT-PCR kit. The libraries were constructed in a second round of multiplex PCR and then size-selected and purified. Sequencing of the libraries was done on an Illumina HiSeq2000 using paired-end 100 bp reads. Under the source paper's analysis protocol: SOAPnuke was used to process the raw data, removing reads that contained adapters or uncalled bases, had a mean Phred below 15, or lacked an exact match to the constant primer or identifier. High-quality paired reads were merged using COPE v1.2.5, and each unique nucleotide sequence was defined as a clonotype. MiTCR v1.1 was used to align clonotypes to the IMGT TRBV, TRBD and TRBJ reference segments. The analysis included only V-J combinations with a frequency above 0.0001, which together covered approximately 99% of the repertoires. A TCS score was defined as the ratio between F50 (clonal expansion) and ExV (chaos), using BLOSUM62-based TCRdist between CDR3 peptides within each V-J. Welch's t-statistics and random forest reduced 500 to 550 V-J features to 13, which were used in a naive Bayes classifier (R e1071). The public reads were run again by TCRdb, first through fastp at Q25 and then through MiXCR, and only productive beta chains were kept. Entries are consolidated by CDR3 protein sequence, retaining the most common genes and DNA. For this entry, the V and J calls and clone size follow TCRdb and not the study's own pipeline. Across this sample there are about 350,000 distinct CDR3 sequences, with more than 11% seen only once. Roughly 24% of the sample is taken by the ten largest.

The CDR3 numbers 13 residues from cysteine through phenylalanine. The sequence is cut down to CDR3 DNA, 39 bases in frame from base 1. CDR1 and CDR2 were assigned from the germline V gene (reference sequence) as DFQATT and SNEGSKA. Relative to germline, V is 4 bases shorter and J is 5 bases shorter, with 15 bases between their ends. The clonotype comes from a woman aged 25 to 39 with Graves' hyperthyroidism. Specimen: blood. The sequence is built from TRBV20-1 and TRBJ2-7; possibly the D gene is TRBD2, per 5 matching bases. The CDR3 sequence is CSAKPADLDEQYF. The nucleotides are TGCAGTGCTAAACCAGCGGACCTCGACGAGCAGTACTTC.